The rows below give T cell receptor beta chains drawn from one sample of a study of Tregs in tolerant kidney transplant recipients. TCRdb's table, derived via immunoSEQ multiplex PCR, lists solely in-frame clones and lacks some. The table has around 98,000 clones, 90% to 95% seen once; the top ten hold 0.35% to 0.55%. Here the sequenced sample was CD4+ T cells from blood, taken before the transplant. The receptors originated from a human donor who received a combined kidney and bone marrow transplant. Both conserved end residues are trimmed from each CDR3.

CDR3 protein: ASRRQGGTTNEKLF
V gene: TRBV19
CDR3 length: 14
J gene: TRBJ1-4

CDR3 protein: ASSPTWQITDTQY
V gene: TRBV7-6
CDR3 length: 13
J gene: TRBJ2-3

CDR3 protein: ASSGQGLNEKLF
V gene: TRBV18
CDR3 length: 12
J gene: TRBJ1-4

CDR3 protein: ASSEGYGLGNTIY
V gene: TRBV6-1
CDR3 length: 13
J gene: TRBJ1-3

CDR3 protein: ASSLNYRGGNTEAF
V gene: TRBV5-1
CDR3 length: 14
J gene: TRBJ1-1

CDR3 protein: ASSLDRAGNTEAF
V gene: TRBV2
CDR3 length: 13
J gene: TRBJ1-1

CDR3 protein: ASSPGVGYT
V gene: TRBV28
CDR3 length: 9
J gene: TRBJ1-2

CDR3 protein: ASSYRQGLYNEQF
V gene: TRBV6-5
CDR3 length: 13
J gene: TRBJ2-1

CDR3 protein: ASVVEYRDYGYT
V gene: TRBV2
CDR3 length: 12
J gene: TRBJ1-2

CDR3 protein: ASSRGQGLDTEAF
V gene: TRBV19
CDR3 length: 13
J gene: TRBJ1-1

CDR3 protein: SVEDQDSVYLEAF
V gene: TRBV29-1
CDR3 length: 13
J gene: TRBJ1-1

CDR3 protein: ASSLAVVGGNIQY
V gene: TRBV5-4
CDR3 length: 13
J gene: TRBJ2-4

CDR3 protein: ASSTSPTGNSPLH
V gene: TRBV27
CDR3 length: 13
J gene: TRBJ1-6

CDR3 protein: ASSFRLAGKLTDTQY
V gene: TRBV7-2
CDR3 length: 15
J gene: TRBJ2-3

CDR3 protein: ASSLVGGDTQY
V gene: TRBV7-9
CDR3 length: 11
J gene: TRBJ2-3

CDR3 protein: ASSLITSSLYQETQY
V gene: TRBV5-1
CDR3 length: 15
J gene: TRBJ2-5

CDR3 protein: ASSFLAGGSYEQY
V gene: TRBV11-3
CDR3 length: 13
J gene: TRBJ2-7

CDR3 protein: ASSQVLSSSYEQY
V gene: TRBV4-2
CDR3 length: 13
J gene: TRBJ2-7

CDR3 protein: ASSPSLAGSQETQY
V gene: TRBV9
CDR3 length: 14
J gene: TRBJ2-5

CDR3 protein: ASTTRTSGSVADTQY
V gene: TRBV19
CDR3 length: 15
J gene: TRBJ2-3

CDR3 protein: ASSPQGFDNEQF
V gene: TRBV18
CDR3 length: 12
J gene: TRBJ2-1

CDR3 protein: ASSLDLQGWTEAF
V gene: TRBV7-2
CDR3 length: 13
J gene: TRBJ1-1

CDR3 protein: ASSPTGPTDTQY
V gene: TRBV4-3
CDR3 length: 12
J gene: TRBJ2-3

CDR3 protein: AWNADSSYNEQF
V gene: TRBV30
CDR3 length: 12
J gene: TRBJ2-1

CDR3 protein: ASSSASFGTGDYNEQF
V gene: TRBV27
CDR3 length: 16
J gene: TRBJ2-1

CDR3 protein: ASSAPGQGPYEQY
V gene: TRBV27
CDR3 length: 13
J gene: TRBJ2-7

CDR3 protein: ASSSPRENQPQH
V gene: TRBV19
CDR3 length: 12
J gene: TRBJ1-5

CDR3 protein: ASSYGPAKNIQY
V gene: TRBV6-5
CDR3 length: 12
J gene: TRBJ2-4

CDR3 protein: ASSLGVTSGAEETQY
V gene: TRBV5-1
CDR3 length: 15
J gene: TRBJ2-5

CDR3 protein: ASSLRQSNQPQH
V gene: TRBV6-1
CDR3 length: 12
J gene: TRBJ1-5

CDR3 protein: ASSPLAGVFHEQY
V gene: TRBV4-3
CDR3 length: 13
J gene: TRBJ2-7

CDR3 protein: ASKLAGNIQY
V gene: TRBV11-3
CDR3 length: 10
J gene: TRBJ2-4

CDR3 protein: ASSTGTGFTGELF
V gene: TRBV7-9
CDR3 length: 13
J gene: TRBJ2-2

CDR3 protein: ASSPDRRNTIY
V gene: TRBV5-1
CDR3 length: 11
J gene: TRBJ1-3

CDR3 protein: AWSEGARGEKLF
V gene: TRBV30
CDR3 length: 12
J gene: TRBJ1-4

CDR3 protein: ASSLRGGQGTYSNQPQH
V gene: TRBV5-5
CDR3 length: 17
J gene: TRBJ1-5

CDR3 protein: ASSLVGHTNTEAF
V gene: TRBV7-6
CDR3 length: 13
J gene: TRBJ1-1

CDR3 protein: ASSQDRQNYNEQF
V gene: TRBV4-1
CDR3 length: 13
J gene: TRBJ2-1

CDR3 protein: ASKPSGRVPYEQY
V gene: TRBV11-2
CDR3 length: 13
J gene: TRBJ2-7

CDR3 protein: ASSLVRRSGGNEQF
V gene: TRBV5-4
CDR3 length: 14
J gene: TRBJ2-1

CDR3 protein: ASSIAAGGPSGELF
V gene: TRBV19
CDR3 length: 14
J gene: TRBJ2-2

CDR3 protein: ASLDWRGETQY
V gene: TRBV6-5
CDR3 length: 11
J gene: TRBJ2-5

CDR3 protein: ASSLSLAGGMDTQY
V gene: TRBV5-4
CDR3 length: 14
J gene: TRBJ2-3

CDR3 protein: ASSQTAVNEQF
V gene: TRBV18
CDR3 length: 11
J gene: TRBJ2-1

CDR3 protein: ASSLEAGVISYEQY
V gene: TRBV5-1
CDR3 length: 14
J gene: TRBJ2-7

CDR3 protein: ASSEGAGVLYTQY
V gene: TRBV6-1
CDR3 length: 13
J gene: TRBJ2-3

CDR3 protein: ASSFEGRLAGEQY
V gene: TRBV5-1
CDR3 length: 13
J gene: TRBJ2-7

CDR3 protein: ASSSGQRYGYT
V gene: TRBV18
CDR3 length: 11
J gene: TRBJ1-2

CDR3 protein: ASSWRTSGGAGELF
V gene: TRBV5-1
CDR3 length: 14
J gene: TRBJ2-2

CDR3 protein: ASMGTGRGSSYEQY
V gene: TRBV2
CDR3 length: 14
J gene: TRBJ2-7

CDR3 protein: ASSHLDRGYGYT
V gene: TRBV19
CDR3 length: 12
J gene: TRBJ1-2